The clone carrying this T cell receptor beta chain occurred many times. MiXCR was run by TCRdb on the 5' RACE reads, yielding one entry per CDR3 protein. The sample records some 42,000 distinct CDR3 sequences, 5% to 6.5% being singletons. This sample is drawn from a study of early T cells in non-severe SARS-CoV-2 infection. There are 14 residues in the CDR3. CDR1 DFQATT and CDR2 SNEGSKA come from the germline V gene (reference sequence). Trimming left V 1 base short and J 1 base short, with 8 bases between. The chain combines TRBV20-1 with TRBJ2-4; D is possibly TRBD2 (6 bases). This TCR was recovered from an adult who was a healthcare worker with PCR-confirmed SARS-CoV-2 infection or an uninfected control (not recorded which). The sample consisted of whole blood, taken at baseline. CDR3 in amino acids: CSARGGLAKNIQYF. Here the CDR3 DNA reads TGCAGTGCTAGAGGGGGACTGGCCAAAAACATTCAGTACTTC.